This T cell receptor (beta chain) was recovered during a study of blood T cell repertoires in COVID-19. Study-wide context: Sample material is recorded as cDNA or gDNA derived from T cells, B-cell-depleted T cells, or PBMCs.

CDR3 length: 15 amino acids. Germline V gene data show CDR1 as SGHNT and CDR2 as YENEEA. Trimming pared 5 bases from V and 0 bases from J, leaving 11 bases between. Original processing methods: Nucleated cell number was recorded as an estimate derived from reference gene primer amplification. Generated by immunoSEQ multiplex PCR, the TCRdb table keeps only in-frame clones and is missing some. The V and J calls and clone size come from that table; D and trimming were worked out from the DNA. The sample lists about 52,000 clones; about 79% were seen once. The rearrangement joins TRBV11-3 to TRBJ1-3, with D hard to call. Sequenced: peripheral blood. The source is an elderly man with COVID-19, enrolled during active disease. The CDR3 nucleotides read TGTGCCAGCAGCGCCAGGCAAAACTCTGGAAACACCATATATTTT. Translating it yields CASSARQNSGNTIYF.